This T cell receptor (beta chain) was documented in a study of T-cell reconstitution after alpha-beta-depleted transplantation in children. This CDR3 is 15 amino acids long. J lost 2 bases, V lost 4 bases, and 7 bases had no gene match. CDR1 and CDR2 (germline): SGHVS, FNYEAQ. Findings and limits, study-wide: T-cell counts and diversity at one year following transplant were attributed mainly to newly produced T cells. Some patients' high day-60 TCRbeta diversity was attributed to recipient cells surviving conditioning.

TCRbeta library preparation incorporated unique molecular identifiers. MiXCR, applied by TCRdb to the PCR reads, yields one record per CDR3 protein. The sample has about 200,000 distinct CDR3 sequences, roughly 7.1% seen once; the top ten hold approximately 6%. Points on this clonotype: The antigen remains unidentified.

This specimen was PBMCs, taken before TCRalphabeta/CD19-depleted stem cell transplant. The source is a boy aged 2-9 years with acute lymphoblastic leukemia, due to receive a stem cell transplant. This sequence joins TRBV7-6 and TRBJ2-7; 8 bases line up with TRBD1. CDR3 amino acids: CASSYAWGQAYEQYF. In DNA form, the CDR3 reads TGTGCCAGCAGCTACGCTTGGGGACAGGCCTACGAGCAGTACTTC. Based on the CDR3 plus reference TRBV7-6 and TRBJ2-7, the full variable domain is GAGVSQSPRYKVTKRGQDVALRCDPISGHVSLYWYRQALGQGPEFLTYFNYEAQQDKSGLPNDRFSAERPEGSISTLTIQRTEQRDSAMYRCASSYAWGQAYEQYFGPGTRLTVT.